These 3 T cell receptor beta chains share one sample of origin, sequenced in a study of naive and memory T cell subsets. An equimolar mix of two oligonucleotides served as the beta constant-region primer for TRBC1 and TRBC2. Using its own MiXCR run on the UMI-ligation and nested PCR reads, TCRdb lists one record per CDR3 protein. Of roughly 91,000 distinct CDR3 sequences listed, around 13% are singletons. Sequencing was performed on central memory CD4+ T cells from blood. Receptors originate from a human donor in good health.

The chain joins TRBV20-1 to TRBJ1-1, with D hard to call. The CDR3 runs 13 residues. With 3 bases removed from V and 4 bases from J, the gap between germline ends came to 12 bases. In germline, CDR1 is DFQATT, CDR2 SNEGSKA (reference sequence). CDR3 amino acids: CSARDSGSTEAFF. CDR3 coding DNA: TGCAGTGCTAGGGACTCCGGGAGCACTGAAGCTTTCTTT.

To note about this clonotype: With a much larger clone just one base away, this may be a read error. J is TRBJ1-1 and V is TRBV20-1, with D maybe TRBD1 (6 bases). This CDR3 region has 18 residues. Trimming pared 3 bases from V and 0 bases from J, leaving 23 bases between. The V gene's germline CDR1 is DFQATT and CDR2 SNEGSKA (reference sequence). CDR3 in amino acids: CSARGAAVQGVMNTEAFF. For the CDR3, the DNA is TGCAGTGCTAGGGGGGCGGCGGTACAGGGAGTCATGAACACTGAAGCTTTCTTT.

This clonotype was seen more than once but under ten times. The V gene is TRBV29-1, the J gene TRBJ2-7; 9 bases match TRBD2. V lost 2 bases, J lost 6 bases, and 5 bases stayed unmatched. In germline, CDR1 is SQVTM, CDR2 ANQGSEA. CDR3 length: 13 amino acids. The CDR3 is CSVEPAGGREQYF. The CDR3, as DNA: TGCAGCGTTGAACCAGCGGGAGGCCGCGAGCAGTACTTC.